This TCR beta chain was recorded in a study of human T cells and chemical hapten exposure. Study-level information: Patients were given diphenylcyclopropenone on the scalp weekly across the roughly 24-week study. Notes on the study in general: Expanded TCRs made up significantly more big CDR3 similarity clusters than controls did.

This clonotype was detected ten times or more. Its antigen is still unknown. The CDR3 length is 16 residues. V lost 5 bases to trimming and J lost 6 bases; unmatched junction nucleotides: 12. The germline gives CDR1 MNHEY, CDR2 SMNVEV (reference sequence). The time point denotes: pre-sensitization, week 0. Treatment denoted: therapeutic diphenylcyclopropenone sensitization with weekly scalp DPC. It was unfractionated whole blood from which total RNA was extracted. Individual cDNA molecules in this library carried unique molecular identifiers. TCRdb used MiXCR to reprocess the RACE reads, holding one entry per CDR3 protein. The table includes under 300,000 distinct CDR3 sequences, more than 6.5% detected once.

This sequence joins TRBV27 and TRBJ2-1; TRBD2 matches 8 bases. Here the sequenced sample was whole blood, taken in connection with sensitization to the hapten diphenylcyclopropenone (DPC). The receptor was isolated from a woman aged 40 to 50 with alopecia areata. Some clones in this sample may be carry-over from other donors' samples. The CDR3: CASSLSWAGGLNEQFF. The CDR3 DNA reads as TGTGCCAGCAGTCTCTCCTGGGCGGGAGGCCTCAATGAGCAGTTCTTC.